The 11 T cell receptor beta chains below were found in one sample sequenced in a study of T cells expressing NK-cell markers (dated by TCRdb to the early 2020s). The method behind the library was 5' RACE. TCRdb records Illumina HiSeq 2000 as the sequencer. TCRdb reprocessed the reads and provides one entry for every CDR3 protein sequence; no DNA is given. The sample table on file contains about 460,000 distinct CDR3 sequences. Of the sample, over 1.3% falls within the top ten clones. The specimen sequenced was blood T cells: a sorted CD56 or NKG2C T cell subset, CD4+ or CD8+ T cells, or bulk PBMC T cells (not recorded which). The receptors were gathered from a woman aged 45-65 years in good health. Donor details come from another sample of the same person, matched by shared clones.

The gene calls are TRBV5-1 and TRBJ2-1; TCRdb's assignment of TRBD1 cannot be checked, as there is no DNA. There are 14 residues in the CDR3. Germline V gives CDR1 SGHRS, CDR2 YFSETQ. CDR3 residues: CASSEQSPGDEQFF.

CDR3 region: CASSFLGGGYGYTF. V and J are TRBV7-9 and TRBJ1-2; TCRdb proposes TRBD1, but this gene call is untestable without DNA. This CDR3 has 14 amino acids. Germline CDR1 reads SEHNR; CDR2 reads FQNEAQ (reference sequence).

The gene calls are TRBV30 and TRBJ1-1; the D gene TCRdb calls, TRBD1, cannot be checked with no DNA. This CDR3 comprises 14 residues. The germline V gene encodes CDR1 GTSNPN and CDR2 SVGIG (reference sequence). The CDR3 sequence: CAWSVIGGDTEAFF.

The rearrangement links TRBV19 to TRBJ2-2; TCRdb names TRBD1, which stays unverified in the absence of DNA. The germline CDR1 and CDR2 sequences are LNHDA and SQIVND (reference sequence). This CDR3 is 15 amino acids long. The chain's CDR3 is CASSIIGGNTGELFF.

The chain has TRBV18 and TRBJ1-5. CDR1 is KGHSH, CDR2 LQKENI, per germline. The CDR3 has 13 residues. CDR3 loop: CASSVSLDQPQHF.

This sequence joins TRBV6-4 and TRBJ2-1; TCRdb lists TRBD1, though no DNA is available to test this call. The CDR3 totals 15 residues. Germline V CDR1 and CDR2: MRHNA, SNTAGT. CDR3 loop: CASKNDPMIGDEQFF.

The chain employs TRBV5-1 and TRBJ2-1; TCRdb selects TRBD1, and the lack of DNA leaves this call unchecked. CDR3 length equals 13 residues. Germline loops: CDR1 SGHRS, CDR2 YFSETQ. This CDR3 is CASSARVTTEQFF.

The rearrangement joins TRBV12-3 or TRBV12-4 to TRBJ1-6; TCRdb's D call, TRBD1, is unchecked because there is no DNA. This CDR3 has 14 amino acids. The CDR3: CASWGGPYNSPLHF.

J is TRBJ2-3 and V is TRBV29-1; TCRdb reports TRBD2, a call that lacks DNA to check it against. CDR1 and CDR2 from the germline V gene are SQVTM and ANQGSEA. The CDR3 length is 17 residues. CDR3 in amino acids: CSVVGGGVAENTDTQYF.

V and J are TRBV5-1 and TRBJ2-5; TCRdb calls TRBD2, which cannot be checked without DNA. From germline, CDR1 is SGHRS and CDR2 YFSETQ. The CDR3 sequence is 15 residues long. The CDR3 region is CASSDLSGSGETQYF.

V is TRBV5-5 and J is TRBJ2-1; the TRBD1 assignment by TCRdb is unverifiable without DNA. This CDR3 comprises 17 residues. The germline V gene encodes CDR1 SGHKS and CDR2 YYEKEE (reference sequence). This CDR3 is CASSYGSGGVTYNEQFF.